This entry lists 29 T cell receptor beta chains sequenced from one sample in a study of cytomegalovirus exposure and HLA in healthy donors. The study ran its PCR with 60 Vbeta and 13 Jbeta primers. Generated by immunoSEQ multiplex PCR, the TCRdb table keeps only in-frame clones and is missing some. The sample lists 150,000 to 170,000 clones; roughly 80% were seen once. The source material was PBMCs. Receptor source: a woman between 40 and 50 years old in good health and CMV-seronegative.

J is TRBJ1-2 and V is TRBV28; no clear D. The V end lost 5 bases, the J end lost 7 bases, and 8 bases lay between the germline ends. The germline gives CDR1 MDHEN, CDR2 SYDVKM. The CDR3 has 11 residues. The CDR3 sequence is CASSARGGYTF. CDR3 DNA: TGTGCCAGCAGTGCGCGGGGTGGCTACACCTTC.

As concerns this clone: It is unclear where the CDR3 begins or ends on the DNA, so no DNA is shown, and the CDR3 is as TCRdb lists it. The V call is TRBV28, the J call TRBJ1-6. Counting both end residues, the CDR3 totals 15 amino acids. Germline V CDR1 and CDR2: MDHEN, SYDVKM. CDR3 region: CASSSSGLNNSPLHF.

The chain recombines TRBV28 with TRBJ2-5; a weak D match, TRBD2 (5 bases). The CDR3 sequence is 15 residues long. CDR1 and CDR2 from the germline V gene are MDHEN and SYDVKM. V gave up 4 bases and J gave up 3 bases, with 15 bases separating them. CDR3 bases: TGTGCCAGCAGTTCCGGCGCGGGCCTCAAAGAGACCCAGTACTTC. The encoded protein is CASSSGAGLKETQYF.

The rearrangement uses TRBV6-1 and TRBJ1-2; 9 bases map to TRBD1. This CDR3 region has 14 residues. V dropped 4 bases and J dropped 7; count of bases not matched to a gene: 7. The germline CDR1 and CDR2 sequences are MNHNS and SASEGT. The CDR3: CASSVDRGSGGYTF. CDR3 nucleotide sequence: TGTGCCAGCAGTGTGGACAGGGGAAGTGGTGGCTACACCTTC.

The J gene is TRBJ1-2, the V gene TRBV6-5, with a tentative D call TRBD1 (5 bases). V lost 6 bases and J 7 bases, leaving 15 bases between the germline ends. Germline V gene sequence: CDR1 MNHEY, CDR2 SVGAGI. The CDR3 contains 13 residues. CDR3 nucleotides: TGTGCCAGCAGCTTCGGGACTTTGGCTGGCTACACCTTC. Protein sequence: CASSFGTLAGYTF.

The V and J genes are TRBV11-2 and TRBJ2-7, with 9 bases aligning to TRBD1. Germline V gene data show CDR1 as SGHAT and CDR2 as FQNNGV. Trimming cost V 2 bases and J 1 base; bases outside gene matches: 3. This CDR3 is 15 amino acids long. The CDR3 loop is CASSLLGTGSYEQYF. Written as DNA, the CDR3 is TGTGCCAGCAGCTTATTGGGGACAGGGTCCTACGAGCAGTACTTC.

V is TRBV11-2 and J is TRBJ2-7; 9 nucleotides match TRBD1. Germline V CDR1 and CDR2: SGHAT, FQNNGV. The V gene end was trimmed by 1 base and the J gene end by 1 base; junction bases not matched to a gene: 2. The CDR3 consists of 15 residues. CDR3 sequence reads: CASSLVQGASYEQYF. The CDR3 region has the DNA TGTGCCAGCAGCTTAGTACAGGGGGCGTCCTACGAGCAGTACTTC.

The CDR3: CSVDLQGQETQYF. The CDR3 DNA reads TGCAGCGTTGATCTACAGGGGCAAGAGACCCAGTACTTC. The chain recombines TRBV29-1 with TRBJ2-5; 7 positions agree with TRBD1. CDR3 length: 13 amino acids. Germline-derived CDR1 and CDR2 are SQVTM and ANQGSEA. The junction had 3 bases not matched to a gene; V was cut back by 3 bases and J by 2 bases.

This clone was detected once. V and J are TRBV13 and TRBJ1-6, with a tentative D call TRBD1 (6 bases). The V gene lost 2 bases and the J gene lost 10 bases, with 12 bases spanning the gap. CDR1 is PRHDT and CDR2 is FYEKMQ in the germline V gene (reference sequence). CDR3 length: 14 amino acids. Here the CDR3 DNA reads TGTGCCAGCAGCTTAAGGAAGGGGGAATCACCCCTCCACTTT. Protein product: CASSLRKGESPLHF.

V is TRBV5-1 and J is TRBJ2-2; D is possibly TRBD1 (5 bases). CDR1 and CDR2 from the germline V gene are SGHRS and YFSETQ. The CDR3 is 16 residues long. V lost 1 base, J lost 3 bases, and 13 bases lay in between. The CDR3 spells CASSLSQTVHTGELFF. DNA for the CDR3: TGCGCCAGCAGCTTGTCTCAGACAGTCCACACCGGGGAGCTGTTTTTT.

There are a few counts of this clone. The gene calls are TRBV10-3 and TRBJ1-5; tentatively, D is TRBD1 (6 bases). Trimming removed 4 bases at V and 4 bases at J, with 8 bases between. The germline V gene encodes CDR1 ENHRY and CDR2 SYGVKD. The CDR3 is 13 amino acids. The CDR3 sequence: CAISGTANQPQHF. The DNA of the CDR3 is TGTGCCATCAGTGGGACAGCTAATCAGCCCCAGCATTTT.

Details on this clone: The CDR3 does not end in the conserved phenylalanine or tryptophan, so this is likely a read error. This chain links TRBV5-1 with TRBJ1-2, with D uncertain. Germline CDR1 is SGHRS and CDR2 is YFSETQ. Trimming removed 4 bases at V and 3 bases at J, with 16 bases between. The CDR3 is 15 residues long. The CDR3 region is CASSPVGEGHYGYTS. CDR3 in DNA: TGCGCCAGCAGCCCGGTCGGGGAGGGCCACTATGGCTACACCTCC.

To note about this clone: The junction departs from germline at one end; a sequencing error may be responsible. This chain links TRBV6-1 with TRBJ2-7; 11 nucleotides agree with TRBD2. Germline values: CDR1 MNHNS, CDR2 SASEGT. This CDR3 comprises 16 residues. The CDR3 nucleotides are TGTGCCAGCAGCGAAGCGGATAGCGGGGGGGCCCACGAGCAGTACTTC. It is translated as CASSEADSGGAHEQYF.

The chain combines TRBV7-9 with TRBJ2-7; TRBD1 matches at 7 bases. This CDR3 has 16 amino acids. Germline loops: CDR1 SEHNR, CDR2 FQNEAQ (reference sequence). V dropped 6 bases and J dropped 0; count of bases not matched to a gene: 11. In DNA, the CDR3 is TGTGCCAGCAGACTCCCGGGGCAGGGGGTCTCCTACGAGCAGTACTTC. It translates to CASRLPGQGVSYEQYF.

The chain combines TRBV27 with TRBJ2-2, with 10 bases fitting TRBD2. The trim removed 0 bases at V and 7 bases at J, leaving 8 bases unmatched. Germline loops: CDR1 MNHEY, CDR2 SMNVEV (reference sequence). The CDR3 has 17 amino acids. CDR3 sequence reads: CASSLSSGGAKGGELFF. As DNA, the CDR3 is TGTGCCAGCAGTTTATCGAGCGGGGGGGCGAAGGGCGGGGAGCTGTTTTTT.

This clone was recorded once. This chain uses TRBV6-6 with TRBJ1-1, with D hard to call. The germline gives CDR1 MNHNY, CDR2 SVGAGI (reference sequence). V gave up 5 bases and J gave up 1 base, with 8 bases separating them. This CDR3 has 13 amino acids. The CDR3 bases are TGTGCCAGCAGTGATTGGGCGAACACTGAAGCTTTCTTT. This encodes CASSDWANTEAFF.

The chain joins TRBV28 to TRBJ2-7; 7 bases align to TRBD2. V dropped 5 bases and J dropped 2; count of bases not matched to a gene: 6. This CDR3 spans 14 amino acids. Germline V gives CDR1 MDHEN, CDR2 SYDVKM. For the CDR3, the DNA is TGTGCCAGCAGTGGATCCGGGACTACCTACGAGCAGTACTTC. Translation: CASSGSGTTYEQYF. The full variable domain, with the rest looked up from reference TRBV28 and TRBJ2-7, is DVKVTQSSRYLVKRTGEKVFLECVQDMDHENMFWYRQDPGLGLRLIYFSYDVKMKEKGDIPEGYSVSREKKERFSLILESASTNQTSMYLCASSGSGTTYEQYFGPGTRLTVT.

This clone occurred a few times. The V and J genes are TRBV30 and TRBJ1-1; D may be TRBD1 (5 bases). The length of the CDR3 is 12 residues. The germline CDR1 and CDR2 sequences are GTSNPN and SVGIG (reference sequence). V shed 0 bases and J shed 3 bases, with 5 bases lying between them. The CDR3 loop is CAWSVGDTEAFF. The CDR3 DNA sequence: TGTGCCTGGAGTGTAGGGGACACTGAAGCTTTCTTT.

This rearrangement joins TRBV13 to TRBJ1-1; D is unresolved. The V gene's germline CDR1 is PRHDT and CDR2 FYEKMQ (reference sequence). The CDR3 contains 17 residues. Between the trimmed V and J ends, which lost 0 bases and 0 bases, there was a span of 14 bases. CDR3 protein: CASSLGEVGKLNTEAFF. The CDR3 DNA is TGTGCCAGCAGCTTAGGGGAGGTAGGGAAATTGAACACTGAAGCTTTCTTT.

The chain uses TRBV6-1 and TRBJ2-3; 8 nucleotides agree with TRBD2. The CDR3 extends over 17 amino acids. The ends lost 2 bases at V and 2 bases at J; junction bases unmatched: 9. Per germline, CDR1 MNHNS and CDR2 SASEGT. CDR3 loop: CASSENKWRGATDTQYF. The CDR3 nucleotides are TGTGCCAGCAGTGAAAATAAATGGCGGGGGGCCACAGATACGCAGTATTTT.

Only a few counts were recorded for this clone. This rearrangement joins TRBV6-4 to TRBJ1-2; TRBD1 matches at 9 bases. The J segment lost 3 bases and the V segment lost 10 bases, leaving 12 bases of the junction unmatched. This CDR3 is 15 amino acids long. CDR1 is MRHNA, CDR2 SNTAGT, per germline. CDR3 region: CATRPRTGVDYGYTF. The CDR3 DNA sequence: TGTGCCACCCGACCCAGGACAGGGGTAGACTATGGCTACACCTTC.

The J gene is TRBJ2-3, the V gene TRBV5-1; 16 nucleotides agree with TRBD2. This CDR3 is 19 amino acids long. The V gene's germline CDR1 is SGHRS and CDR2 YFSETQ. Unmatched junction bases numbered 12, after V lost 4 bases and J lost 4 bases. Here the CDR3 reads CASSLGLAGGIPPSDTQYF. The CDR3 nucleotides are TGCGCCAGCAGCCTGGGACTAGCGGGAGGGATCCCGCCTTCAGATACGCAGTATTTT.

V and J are TRBV23-1 and TRBJ2-2; the match to TRBD1 covers 8 bases. TRBV23-1 has ORF status, its function being uncertain. The CDR3 length is 17 residues. V lost 3 bases, J lost 2 bases, and 8 bases stayed unmatched. The CDR3 DNA reads as TGCGCCAGCAGTCACGCCCCAGGGGGCCTCAACACCGGGGAGCTGTTTTTT. Protein: CASSHAPGGLNTGELFF.

This chain connects TRBV11-2 to TRBJ1-5; D is ambiguous. CDR3 length: 14 amino acids. CDR1 SGHAT and CDR2 FQNNGV come from the germline V gene. V lost 0 bases and J 7 bases, leaving 10 bases between the germline ends. This chain's CDR3 is CASSLDRGGQPQHF. The CDR3 nucleotides read TGTGCCAGCAGCTTAGATCGCGGAGGACAGCCCCAGCATTTT.

The chain employs TRBV11-3 and TRBJ2-3, with 8 bases identical to TRBD1. The CDR3 spans 16 residues. Germline V CDR1 and CDR2: SGHNT, YENEEA. Losses at the gene ends were 5 bases for V and 5 bases for J; bases not matched to a gene: 12. The chain's CDR3 is CASSGRTPQGVDTQYF. In nucleotides, the CDR3 is TGTGCCAGCAGCGGCCGGACCCCACAGGGGGTAGATACGCAGTATTTT.

This chain links TRBV18 with TRBJ1-2, with 9 nucleotides matching TRBD1. The V gene's germline CDR1 is KGHSH and CDR2 LQKENI. V trimming: 4 bases; J trimming: 6 bases; junction bases outside the gene matches: 9. The CDR3 spans 15 residues. The DNA for the CDR3 is TGTGCCAGCTCACGTGAACAGGGGGCAATAGATGGCTACACCTTC. This codes for CASSREQGAIDGYTF.

This chain uses TRBV14 with TRBJ1-2; TRBD1 might be the D (5 bases). V was shortened by 3 bases and J by 0 bases, with 11 bases between the two germline ends. The CDR3 loop spans 15 amino acids. Germline CDR1 reads SGHDN; CDR2 reads FVKESK. The CDR3 region has the DNA TGTGCCAGCAGCCAGATCACGGGGGCTAACTATGGCTACACCTTC. It encodes CASSQITGANYGYTF.

The CDR3 sequence: CASSLGRGARRTNYGYTF. CDR3 DNA sequence: TGTGCCAGCAGCTTAGGACGGGGGGCGAGGAGAACTAACTATGGCTACACCTTC. The chain combines TRBV11-3 with TRBJ1-2, with a tentative D call TRBD1 (6 bases). Trimming removed 1 base from V and 0 bases from J, with 18 bases in between. Per germline, CDR1 SGHNT and CDR2 YENEEA. The CDR3 is made up of 18 amino acids.

The chain recombines TRBV29-1 with TRBJ2-3; TRBD1 matches 12 bases. Germline assignment: CDR1 SQVTM and CDR2 ANQGSEA. V dropped 5 bases and J dropped 6; count of bases not matched to a gene: 9. The CDR3 loop spans 15 amino acids. This CDR3 reads CSVISGTGGADTQYF. The CDR3 DNA follows: TGCAGCGTTATATCCGGGACAGGGGGCGCGGATACGCAGTATTTT.